The clone carrying this T cell receptor (beta chain) was counted many times. Antigen specificity is unknown. V gave up 6 bases and J gave up 3 bases, with 12 bases separating them. The CDR3 has 13 residues. CDR1 is MNHEY, CDR2 SVGAGI, per germline. The record originates from a study of early T cells in non-severe SARS-CoV-2 infection. On the study more broadly: Chains stayed unpaired after sequencing of bulk RNA from unsorted whole blood. Findings and caveats of the study: Matches to VDJdb favored anti-spike CD8 responses and missed private and CD4 specificities.

The TCR library protocol attached unique molecular identifiers to the individual cDNA molecules. In TCRdb, the 5' RACE reads were re-called with MiXCR into one record per CDR3 protein. Of tens of thousands of distinct CDR3 sequences listed, 5.5% to 6% are singletons. V is TRBV6-5 and J is TRBJ2-7, with D possibly being TRBD1 (6 bases). Sequencing used whole blood. The receptor's source is an adult who was a healthcare worker with PCR-confirmed SARS-CoV-2 infection or an uninfected control (not recorded which). The CDR3 coding sequence is TGTGCCAGCAGCCCCGGGACACTCTACGAGCAGTACTTC. Translated: CASSPGTLYEQYF.